This T cell receptor (beta chain) was captured in a study of response to subunit inactivated influenza vaccine. This clonotype was detected many times. Antigen unknown. In TCRdb, the RT-PCR reads were re-called with MiXCR into one record per CDR3 protein. The sample has fewer than 350,000 distinct CDR3 sequences; about a fifth are singletons. Overall study results and limits: New T cells are recruited in small numbers by each seasonal influenza vaccination, according to the authors' suggestion.

The CDR3 has 13 amino acids. V lost 2 bases, J lost 5 bases, and 2 bases stayed unmatched. The source of this sequence is a man between 50 and 69 years old who received an inactivated influenza vaccine. The rearrangement uses TRBV12-3 or TRBV12-4 and TRBJ1-2, with 7 positions matching TRBD1. Sequenced material: PBMCs from blood, taken roughly 20 months after vaccination. The CDR3 sequence is CASSLYRGYGYTF. The CDR3 DNA reads as TGTGCCAGCAGTTTATACAGGGGTTATGGCTACACCTTC.